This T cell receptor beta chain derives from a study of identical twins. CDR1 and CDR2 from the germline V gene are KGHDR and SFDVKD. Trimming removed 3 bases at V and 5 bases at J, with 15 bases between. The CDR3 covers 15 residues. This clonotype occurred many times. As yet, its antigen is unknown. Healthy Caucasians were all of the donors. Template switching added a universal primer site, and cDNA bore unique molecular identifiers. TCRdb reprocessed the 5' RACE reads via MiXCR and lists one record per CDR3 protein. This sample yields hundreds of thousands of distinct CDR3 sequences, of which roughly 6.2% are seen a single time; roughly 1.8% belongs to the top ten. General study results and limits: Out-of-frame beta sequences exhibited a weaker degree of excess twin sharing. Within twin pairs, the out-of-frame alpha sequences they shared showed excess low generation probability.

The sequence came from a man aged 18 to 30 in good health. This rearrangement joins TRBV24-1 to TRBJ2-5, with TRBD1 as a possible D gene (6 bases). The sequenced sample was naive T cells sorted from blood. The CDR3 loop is CATSDLTGLVETQYF. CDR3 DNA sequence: TGTGCCACCAGTGATCTTACAGGGTTGGTGGAGACCCAGTACTTC.